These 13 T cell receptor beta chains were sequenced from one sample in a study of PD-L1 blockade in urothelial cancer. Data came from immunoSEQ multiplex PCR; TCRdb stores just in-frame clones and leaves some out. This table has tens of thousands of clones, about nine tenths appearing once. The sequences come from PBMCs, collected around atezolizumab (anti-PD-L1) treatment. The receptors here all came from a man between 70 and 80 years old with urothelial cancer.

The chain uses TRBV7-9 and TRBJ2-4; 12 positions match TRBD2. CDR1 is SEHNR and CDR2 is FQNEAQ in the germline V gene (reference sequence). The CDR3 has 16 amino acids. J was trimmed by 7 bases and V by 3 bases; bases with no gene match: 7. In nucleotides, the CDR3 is TGTGCCAGCAGCTTTTCCCTAGCGGGAGGGGAGAACATTCAGTACTTC. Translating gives CASSFSLAGGENIQYF.

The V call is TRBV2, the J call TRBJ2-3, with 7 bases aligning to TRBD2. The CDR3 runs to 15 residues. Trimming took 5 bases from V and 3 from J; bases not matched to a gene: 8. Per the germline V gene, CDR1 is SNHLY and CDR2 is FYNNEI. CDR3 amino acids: CASSRMASGTDTQYF. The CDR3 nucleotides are TGTGCCAGCAGTCGGATGGCTAGCGGAACAGATACGCAGTATTTT.

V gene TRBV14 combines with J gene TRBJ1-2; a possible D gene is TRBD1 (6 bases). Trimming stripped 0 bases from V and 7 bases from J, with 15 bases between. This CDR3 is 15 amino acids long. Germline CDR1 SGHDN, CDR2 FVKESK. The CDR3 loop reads CASSQEWNREIGYTF. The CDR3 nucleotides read TGTGCCAGCAGCCAAGAATGGAACAGGGAGATTGGCTACACCTTC.

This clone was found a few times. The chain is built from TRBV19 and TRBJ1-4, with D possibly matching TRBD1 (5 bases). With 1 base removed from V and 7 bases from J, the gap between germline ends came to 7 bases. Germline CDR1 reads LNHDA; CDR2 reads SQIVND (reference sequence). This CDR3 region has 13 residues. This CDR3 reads CASSIGGTEKLFF. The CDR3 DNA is TGTGCCAGTAGTATAGGGGGCACTGAAAAACTGTTTTTT.

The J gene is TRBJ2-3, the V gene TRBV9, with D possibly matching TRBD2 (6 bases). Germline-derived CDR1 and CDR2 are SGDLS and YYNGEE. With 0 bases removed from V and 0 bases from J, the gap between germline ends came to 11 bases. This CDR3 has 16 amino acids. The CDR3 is CASSVAPGLSTDTQYF. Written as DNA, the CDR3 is TGTGCCAGCAGCGTAGCCCCGGGACTGAGCACAGATACGCAGTATTTT.

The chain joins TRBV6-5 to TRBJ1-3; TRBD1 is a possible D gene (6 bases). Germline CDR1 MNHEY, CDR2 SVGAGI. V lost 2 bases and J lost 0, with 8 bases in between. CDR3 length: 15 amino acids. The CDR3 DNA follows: TGTGCCAGCAGTTACGGACAGATCTCTGGAAACACCATATATTTT. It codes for CASSYGQISGNTIYF.

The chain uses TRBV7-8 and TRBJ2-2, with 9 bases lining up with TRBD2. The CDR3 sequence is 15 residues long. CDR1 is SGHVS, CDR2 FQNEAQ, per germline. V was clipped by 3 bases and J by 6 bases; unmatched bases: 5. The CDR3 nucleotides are TGTGCCAGCAGCTTGATCGGACTAGCGTCCGGGGAGCTGTTTTTT. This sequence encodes CASSLIGLASGELFF. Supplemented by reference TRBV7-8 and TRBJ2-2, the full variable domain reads GAGVSQSPRYKVAKRGQDVALRCDPISGHVSLFWYQQALGQGPEFLTYFQNEAQLDKSGLPSDRFFAERPEGSVSTLKIQRTQQEDSAVYLCASSLIGLASGELFFGEGSRLTVL.

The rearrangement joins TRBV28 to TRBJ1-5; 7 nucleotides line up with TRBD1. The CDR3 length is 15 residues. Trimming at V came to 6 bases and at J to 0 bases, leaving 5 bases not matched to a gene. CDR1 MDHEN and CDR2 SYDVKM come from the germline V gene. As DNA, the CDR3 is TGTGCCAGCAGGGGGGACAGTCATAGCAATCAGCCCCAGCATTTT. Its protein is CASRGDSHSNQPQHF.

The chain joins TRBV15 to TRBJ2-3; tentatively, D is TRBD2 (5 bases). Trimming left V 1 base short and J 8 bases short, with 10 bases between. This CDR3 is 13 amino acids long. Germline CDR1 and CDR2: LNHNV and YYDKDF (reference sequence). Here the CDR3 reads CATSRGTFGTQYF. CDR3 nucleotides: TGTGCCACCAGCAGAGGGACTTTCGGTACGCAGTATTTT. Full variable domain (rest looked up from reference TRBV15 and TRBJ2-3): DAMVIQNPRYQVTQFGKPVTLSCSQTLNHNVMYWYQQKSSQAPKLLFHYYDKDFNNEADTPDNFQSRRPNTSFCFLDIRSPGLGDTAMYLCATSRGTFGTQYFGPGTRLTVL.

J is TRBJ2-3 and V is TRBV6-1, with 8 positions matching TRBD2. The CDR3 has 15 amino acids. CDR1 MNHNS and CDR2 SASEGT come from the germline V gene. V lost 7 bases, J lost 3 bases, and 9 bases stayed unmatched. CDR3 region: CASNPGLGTTDTQYF. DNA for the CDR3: TGTGCCAGCAATCCGGGACTAGGGACGACAGATACGCAGTATTTT.

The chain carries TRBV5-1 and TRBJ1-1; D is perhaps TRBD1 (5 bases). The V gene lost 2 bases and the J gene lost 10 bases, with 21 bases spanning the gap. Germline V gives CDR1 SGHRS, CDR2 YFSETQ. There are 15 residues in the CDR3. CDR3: CASSLPSQGSRGAFF. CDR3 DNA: TGCGCCAGCAGCTTACCCTCTCAGGGTTCTCGAGGAGCTTTCTTT.

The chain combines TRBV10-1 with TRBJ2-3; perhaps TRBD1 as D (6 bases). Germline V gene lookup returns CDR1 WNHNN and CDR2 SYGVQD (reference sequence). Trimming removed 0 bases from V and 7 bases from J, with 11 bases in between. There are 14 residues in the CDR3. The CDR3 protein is CASSESTGPHTQYF. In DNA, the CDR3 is TGCGCCAGCAGTGAGTCCACAGGGCCTCATACGCAGTATTTT.

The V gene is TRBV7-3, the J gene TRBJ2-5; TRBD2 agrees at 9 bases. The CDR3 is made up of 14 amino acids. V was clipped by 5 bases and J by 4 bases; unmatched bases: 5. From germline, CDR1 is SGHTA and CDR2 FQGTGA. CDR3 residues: CASSRGGGGETQYF. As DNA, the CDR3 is TGTGCCAGCAGCCGCGGGGGGGGCGGAGAGACCCAGTACTTC.